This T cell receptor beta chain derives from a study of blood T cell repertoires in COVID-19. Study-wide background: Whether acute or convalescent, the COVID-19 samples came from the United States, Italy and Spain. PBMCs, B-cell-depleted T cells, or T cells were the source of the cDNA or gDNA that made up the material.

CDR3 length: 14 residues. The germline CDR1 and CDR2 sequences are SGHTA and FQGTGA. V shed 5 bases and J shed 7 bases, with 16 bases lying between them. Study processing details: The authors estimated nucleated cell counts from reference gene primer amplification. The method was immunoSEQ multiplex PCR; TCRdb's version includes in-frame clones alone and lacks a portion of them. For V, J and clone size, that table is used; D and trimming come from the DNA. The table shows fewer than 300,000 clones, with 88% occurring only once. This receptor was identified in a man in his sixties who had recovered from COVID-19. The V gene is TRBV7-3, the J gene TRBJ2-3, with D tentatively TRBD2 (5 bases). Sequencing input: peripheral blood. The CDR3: CASSKSLTSYTQYF. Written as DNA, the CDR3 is TGTGCCAGCAGCAAATCCCTAACTAGTTATACGCAGTATTTT.